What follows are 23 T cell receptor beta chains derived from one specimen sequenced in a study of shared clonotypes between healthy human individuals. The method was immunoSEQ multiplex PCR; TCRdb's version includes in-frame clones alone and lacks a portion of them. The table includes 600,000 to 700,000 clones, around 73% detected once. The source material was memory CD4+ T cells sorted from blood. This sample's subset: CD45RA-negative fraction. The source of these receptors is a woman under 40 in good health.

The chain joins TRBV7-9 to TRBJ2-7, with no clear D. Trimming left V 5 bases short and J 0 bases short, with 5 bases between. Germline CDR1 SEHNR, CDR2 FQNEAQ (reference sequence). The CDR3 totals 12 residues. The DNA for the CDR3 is TGTGCCAGCAGCCACAGCTCCTACGAGCAGTACTTC. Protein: CASSHSSYEQYF.

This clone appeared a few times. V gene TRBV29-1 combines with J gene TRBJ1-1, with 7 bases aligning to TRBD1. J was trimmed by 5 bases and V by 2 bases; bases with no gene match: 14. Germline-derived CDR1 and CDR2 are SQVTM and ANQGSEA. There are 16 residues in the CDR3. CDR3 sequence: CSVERGGTVAVTEAFF. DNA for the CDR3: TGCAGCGTTGAACGAGGAGGGACAGTCGCCGTTACTGAAGCTTTCTTT.

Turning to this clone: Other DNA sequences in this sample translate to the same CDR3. The CDR3 sequence is CATSRVTSGTYEQYF. The CDR3 DNA sequence: TGTGCCACCAGCAGAGTCACTAGCGGTACCTACGAGCAGTACTTC. The chain carries TRBV15 and TRBJ2-7; TRBD2 matches 8 bases. The CDR3 runs to 15 residues. The J segment lost 2 bases and the V segment lost 1 base, leaving 4 bases of the junction unmatched. CDR1 is LNHNV, CDR2 YYDKDF, per germline (reference sequence).

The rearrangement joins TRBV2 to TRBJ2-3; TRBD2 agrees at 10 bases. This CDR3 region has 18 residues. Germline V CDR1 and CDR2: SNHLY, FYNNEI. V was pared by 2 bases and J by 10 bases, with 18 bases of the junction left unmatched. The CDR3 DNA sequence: TGTGCCAGCAGTGAAAGGTCGTCTAGCGGGAGCCGAGGGAGTGCGCAGTATTTT. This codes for CASSERSSSGSRGSAQYF.

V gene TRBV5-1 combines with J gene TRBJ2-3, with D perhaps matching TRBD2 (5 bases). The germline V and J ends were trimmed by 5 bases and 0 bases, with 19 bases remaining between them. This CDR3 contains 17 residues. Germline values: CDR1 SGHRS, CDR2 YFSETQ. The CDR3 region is CASSSTPVRVSTDTQYF. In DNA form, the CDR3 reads TGCGCCAGCAGTTCCACCCCAGTGCGGGTTAGCACAGATACGCAGTATTTT.

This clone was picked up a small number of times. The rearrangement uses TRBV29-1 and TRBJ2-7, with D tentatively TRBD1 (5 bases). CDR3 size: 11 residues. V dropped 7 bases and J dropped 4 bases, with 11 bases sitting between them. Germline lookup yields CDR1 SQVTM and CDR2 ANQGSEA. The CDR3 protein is CSAAGYYEQYF. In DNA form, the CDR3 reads TGCAGCGCTGCAGGGTATTACGAGCAGTACTTC.

DNA for the CDR3: TGTGCCAGCAGTTACCGGACAGACGATTATGGAAACACCATATATTTT. Residues: CASSYRTDDYGNTIYF. The V and J genes are TRBV6-4 and TRBJ1-3; D perhaps matches TRBD1 (6 bases). The length of the CDR3 is 16 residues. Between the trimmed V and J ends, which lost 5 bases and 3 bases, there was a span of 17 bases. Germline V gene sequence: CDR1 MRHNA, CDR2 SNTAGT.

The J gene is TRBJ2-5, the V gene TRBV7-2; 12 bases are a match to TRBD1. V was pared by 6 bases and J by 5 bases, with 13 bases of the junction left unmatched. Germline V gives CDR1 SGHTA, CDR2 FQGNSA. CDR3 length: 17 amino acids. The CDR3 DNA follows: TGTGCCAGCAGTCGGATCCGGGACAGGGGGCTCGTGGAGACCCAGTACTTC. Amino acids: CASSRIRDRGLVETQYF.

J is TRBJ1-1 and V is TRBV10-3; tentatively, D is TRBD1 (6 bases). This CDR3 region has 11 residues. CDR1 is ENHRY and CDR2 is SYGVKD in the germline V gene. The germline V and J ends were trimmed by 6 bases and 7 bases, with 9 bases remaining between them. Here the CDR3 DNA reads TGTGCCATCAGATCCAGGGGTGAAGCTTTCTTT. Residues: CAIRSRGEAFF.

The CDR3 DNA reads as TGTGCCAGCAGCGTAGGTAGCGGGACGGGCTACAATGAGCAGTTCTTC. Its translation is CASSVGSGTGYNEQFF. The V gene is TRBV9, the J gene TRBJ2-1; 8 bases map to TRBD2. The germline V gene has CDR1 SGDLS and CDR2 YYNGEE. CDR3 length equals 16 residues. Unmatched junction bases numbered 5, after V lost 0 bases and J lost 3 bases.

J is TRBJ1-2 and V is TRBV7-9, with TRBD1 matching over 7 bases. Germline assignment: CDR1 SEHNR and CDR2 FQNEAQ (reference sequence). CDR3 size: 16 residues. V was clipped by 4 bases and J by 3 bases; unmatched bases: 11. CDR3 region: CASSYQGTGQDYGYTF. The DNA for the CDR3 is TGTGCCAGCAGCTACCAGGGAACAGGACAGGACTATGGCTACACCTTC.

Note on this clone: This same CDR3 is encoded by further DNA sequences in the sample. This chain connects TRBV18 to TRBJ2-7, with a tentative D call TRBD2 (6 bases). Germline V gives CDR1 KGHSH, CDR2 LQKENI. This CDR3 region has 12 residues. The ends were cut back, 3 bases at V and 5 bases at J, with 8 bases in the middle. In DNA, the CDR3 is TGTGCCAGCTCACCGGAGGGCAACGAGCAGTACTTC. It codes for CASSPEGNEQYF.

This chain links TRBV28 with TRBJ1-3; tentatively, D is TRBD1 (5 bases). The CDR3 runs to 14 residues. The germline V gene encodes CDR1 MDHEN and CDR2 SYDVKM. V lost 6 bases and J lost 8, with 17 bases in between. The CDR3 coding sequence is TGTGCCAGCAGCCTCGGGGGGGGACGGTACACCATATATTTT. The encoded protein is CASSLGGGRYTIYF.

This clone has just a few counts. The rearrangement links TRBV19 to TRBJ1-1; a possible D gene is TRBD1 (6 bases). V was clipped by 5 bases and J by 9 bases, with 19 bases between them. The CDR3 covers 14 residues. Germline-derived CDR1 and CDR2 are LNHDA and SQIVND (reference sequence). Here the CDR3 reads CASSSKTGSAKAFF. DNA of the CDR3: TGTGCCAGTAGTTCCAAAACAGGGTCCGCTAAAGCTTTCTTT.

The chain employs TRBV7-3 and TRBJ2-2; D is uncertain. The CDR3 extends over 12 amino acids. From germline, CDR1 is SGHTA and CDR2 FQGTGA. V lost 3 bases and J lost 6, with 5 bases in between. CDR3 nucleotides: TGTGCCAGCAGCTTCGAGGCCGGGGAGCTGTTTTTT. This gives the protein CASSFEAGELFF. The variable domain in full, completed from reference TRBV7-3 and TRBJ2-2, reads GAGVSQTPSNKVTEKGKYVELRCDPISGHTALYWYRQSLGQGPEFLIYFQGTGAADDSGLPNDRFFAVRPEGSVSTLKIQRTERGDSAVYLCASSFEAGELFFGEGSRLTVL.

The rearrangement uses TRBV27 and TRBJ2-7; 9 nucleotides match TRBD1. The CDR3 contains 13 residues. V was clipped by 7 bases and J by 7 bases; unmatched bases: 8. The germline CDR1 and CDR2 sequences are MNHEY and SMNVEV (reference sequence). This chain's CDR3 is CASTGTGKREQYF. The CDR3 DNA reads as TGTGCCAGCACCGGGACAGGGAAGAGGGAGCAGTACTTC.

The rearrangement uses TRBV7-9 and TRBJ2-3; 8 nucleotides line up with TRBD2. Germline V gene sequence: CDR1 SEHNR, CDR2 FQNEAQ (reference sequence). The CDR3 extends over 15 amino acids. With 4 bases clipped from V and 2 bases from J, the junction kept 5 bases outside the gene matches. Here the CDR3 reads CASSSGLGSTDTQYF. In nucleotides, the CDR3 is TGTGCCAGCAGCTCGGGACTAGGGTCCACAGATACGCAGTATTTT.

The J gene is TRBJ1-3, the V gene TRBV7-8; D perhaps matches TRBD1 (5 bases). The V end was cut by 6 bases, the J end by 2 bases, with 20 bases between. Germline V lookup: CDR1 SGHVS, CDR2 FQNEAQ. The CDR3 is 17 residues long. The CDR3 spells CASREGLGIEAGNTIYF. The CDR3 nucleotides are TGTGCCAGCAGGGAGGGGTTGGGGATAGAAGCTGGAAACACCATATATTTT.

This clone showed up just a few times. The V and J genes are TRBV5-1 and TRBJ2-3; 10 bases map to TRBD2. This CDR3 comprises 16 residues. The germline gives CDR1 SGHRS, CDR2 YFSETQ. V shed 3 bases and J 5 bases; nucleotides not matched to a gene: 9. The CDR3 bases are TGCGCCAGCAGCTCACTCTCTAGCGGGAGCGGAGATACGCAGTATTTT. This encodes CASSSLSSGSGDTQYF.

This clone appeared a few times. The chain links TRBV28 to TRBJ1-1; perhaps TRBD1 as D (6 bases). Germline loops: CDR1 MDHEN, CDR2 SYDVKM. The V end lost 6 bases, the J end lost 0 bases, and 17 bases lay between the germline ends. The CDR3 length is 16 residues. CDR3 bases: TGTGCCAGCAGCGAAATACAGGGAAGGATGAACACTGAAGCTTTCTTT. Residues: CASSEIQGRMNTEAFF.

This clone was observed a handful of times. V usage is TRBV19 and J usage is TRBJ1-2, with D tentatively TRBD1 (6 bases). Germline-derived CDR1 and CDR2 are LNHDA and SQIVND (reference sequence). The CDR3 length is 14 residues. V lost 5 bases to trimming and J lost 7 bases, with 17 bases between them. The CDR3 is CASSAQQGIAGYTF. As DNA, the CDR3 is TGTGCCAGTAGTGCCCAACAGGGAATCGCTGGCTACACCTTC.

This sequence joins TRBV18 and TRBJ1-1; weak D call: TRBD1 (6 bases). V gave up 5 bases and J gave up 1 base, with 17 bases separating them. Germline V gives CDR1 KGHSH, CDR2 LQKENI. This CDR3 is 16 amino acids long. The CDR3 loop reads CASSTRRTAQNTEAFF. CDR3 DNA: TGTGCCAGCTCAACGAGGAGGACAGCACAGAACACTGAAGCTTTCTTT.

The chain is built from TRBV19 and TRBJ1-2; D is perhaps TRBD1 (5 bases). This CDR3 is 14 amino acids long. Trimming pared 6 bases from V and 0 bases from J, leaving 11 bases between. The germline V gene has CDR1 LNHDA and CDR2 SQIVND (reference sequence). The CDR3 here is CASSPGRTNYGYTF. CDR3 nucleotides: TGTGCCAGTAGCCCGGGACGGACTAACTATGGCTACACCTTC.